A selection of T cell receptor beta chains follows, all from one sample in a study of blood T cell repertoires in COVID-19. Produced via immunoSEQ multiplex PCR; TCRdb's table is partial and in-frame only. The sample holds about 200,000 clones, around 83% seen once. The sample was peripheral blood. These receptors came from a man between 45 and 60 years old with active or convalescent COVID-19. Both conserved end residues are part of each CDR3. The order of the fields is J gene, clone size, D gene, V gene, CDR3 protein, CDR3 DNA. The D gene is left open where the match is weak. The size entry is marked missing in some rows and otherwise reads once, few, many or a size class.

>TRBJ2-3|NA|NA|TRBV7-9
CASTSPGVTQYF
TGTGCCAGCACCTCGCCCGGGGTGACGCAGTATTTT
>TRBJ2-1|many|TRBD2|TRBV5-6
CASSDTGLAGGPLEQFF
TGTGCCAGCAGCGATACAGGACTAGCGGGAGGGCCACTTGAGCAGTTCTTC
>TRBJ2-1|many|NA|TRBV28
CASWAGEYNEQFF
TGTGCCAGCTGGGCAGGGGAATACAATGAGCAGTTCTTC
>TRBJ2-1|NA|TRBD1|TRBV5-6
CASTILGQGSYNEQFF
TGTGCCAGCACCATCTTGGGACAGGGTTCCTACAATGAGCAGTTCTTC
>TRBJ2-3|NA|TRBD2|TRBV7-2
CASSLLGLAGLPTDTQYF
TGTGCCAGCAGCCTTCTTGGACTAGCGGGCTTACCCACAGATACGCAGTATTTT
>TRBJ2-3|once|NA|TRBV6-2/TRBV6-3
CASSLEGYHRYAAKQYF
TGTGCCAGCAGTTTAGAGGGTTATCACAGATACGCAGCCAAACAGTATTTT
>TRBJ1-2|NA|TRBD1|TRBV2
CASTAPDRGFNYGYTF
TGTGCCAGCACCGCTCCGGACAGGGGGTTTAACTATGGCTACACCTTC
>TRBJ1-4|few|NA|TRBV7-9
CASSVGTIEKLFF
TGTGCCAGCAGCGTCGGGACAATTGAAAAACTGTTTTTT
>TRBJ1-5|NA|TRBD1|TRBV2
CASSPDRDQPQHF
TGTGCCAGCAGTCCCGACAGGGATCAGCCCCAGCATTTT
>TRBJ1-4|NA|NA|TRBV2
CASTTRGGAGEKLFF
TGTGCCAGCACCACAAGGGGGGGGGCAGGTGAAAAACTGTTTTTT
>TRBJ2-2|NA|NA|TRBV6-2/TRBV6-3
CASSYGSGGTGELFF
TGTGCCAGCAGTTACGGTTCGGGTGGCACCGGGGAGCTGTTTTTT
>TRBJ2-1|NA|NA|TRBV3-1/TRBV3-2
CASSRLGVEQFF
TGTGCCAGCAGCCGATTAGGGGTTGAGCAGTTCTTC
>TRBJ1-3|few|TRBD1|TRBV10-3
CATQGQGFSHTIYF
TGTGCCACGCAGGGACAGGGTTTTTCTCACACCATATATTTT
>TRBJ2-5|NA|NA|TRBV5-1
CASSSGLNQETQYF
TGCGCCAGCAGCTCAGGACTAAACCAAGAGACCCAGTACTTC
>TRBJ2-3|NA|TRBD2|TRBV7-3
CASSPLGGGGVVFDTQYF
TGTGCCAGCAGCCCCCTCGGGGGCGGGGGGGTTGTCTTCGATACGCAGTATTTT
>TRBJ2-3|NA|TRBD2|TRBV4-3
CASSQKGVGTSGTPDTQYF
TGCGCCAGCAGCCAAAAGGGGGTCGGGACTAGCGGGACCCCAGATACGCAGTATTTT
>TRBJ2-1|NA|NA|TRBV21-1
CASSKLLRLAGALDEQFF
TGTGCCAGCAGCAAATTATTGAGACTAGCGGGAGCTCTCGATGAGCAGTTCTTC
>TRBJ2-5|NA|NA|TRBV7-2
CASSGQQGTETQYF
TGTGCCAGCAGCGGCCAACAGGGAACTGAGACCCAGTACTTC
>TRBJ2-3|NA|TRBD2|TRBV28
CASDPTSGGSTDTQYF
TGTGCCAGTGACCCTACTAGCGGGGGTAGCACAGATACGCAGTATTTT
>TRBJ1-6|NA|TRBD1|TRBV7-8
CASSLRGQTNSPLHF
TGTGCCAGCAGCTTGAGGGGGCAGACGAATTCACCCCTCCACTTT
>TRBJ2-1|NA|NA|TRBV3-1/TRBV3-2
CASSQGASRLYNEQFF
TGTGCCAGCAGCCAAGGCGCGTCCCGACTGTACAATGAGCAGTTCTTC
>TRBJ2-3|NA|TRBD2|TRBV28
CASSPSGTVHTDTQYF
TGTGCCAGCAGTCCCAGCGGGACGGTCCACACAGATACGCAGTATTTT
>TRBJ1-1|NA|NA|TRBV5-4
CASGPRNTEAFF
TGTGCCAGCGGCCCCAGGAACACTGAAGCTTTCTTT